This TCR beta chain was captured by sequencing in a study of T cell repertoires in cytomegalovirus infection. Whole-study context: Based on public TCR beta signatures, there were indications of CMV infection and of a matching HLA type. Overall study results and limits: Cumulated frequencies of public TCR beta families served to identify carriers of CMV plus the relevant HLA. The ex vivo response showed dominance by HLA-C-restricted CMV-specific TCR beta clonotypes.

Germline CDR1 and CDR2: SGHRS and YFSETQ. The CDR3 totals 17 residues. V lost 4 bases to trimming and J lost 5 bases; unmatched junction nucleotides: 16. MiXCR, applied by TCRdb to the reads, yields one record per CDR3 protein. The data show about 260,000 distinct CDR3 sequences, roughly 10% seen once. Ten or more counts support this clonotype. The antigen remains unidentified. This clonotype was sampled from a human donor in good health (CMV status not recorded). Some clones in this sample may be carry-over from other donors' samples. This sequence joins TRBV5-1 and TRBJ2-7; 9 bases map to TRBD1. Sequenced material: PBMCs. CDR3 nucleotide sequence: TGCGCCAGCAGCCTCCCTCTCACAGGGGGCGCGATCGACGAGCAGTACTTC. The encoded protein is CASSLPLTGGAIDEQYF. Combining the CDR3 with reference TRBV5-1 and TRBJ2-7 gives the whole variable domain KAGVTQTPRYLIKTRGQQVTLSCSPISGHRSVSWYQQTPGQGLQFLFEYFSETQRNKGNFPGRFSGRQFSNSRSEMNVSTLELGDSALYLCASSLPLTGGAIDEQYFGPGTRLTVT.